This T cell receptor beta chain was sequenced for a study of T cells after yellow fever vaccination. Looked up from germline, CDR1 is MGHDK and CDR2 is SYGVNS. The CDR3 is made up of 11 amino acids. With 8 bases removed from V and 7 bases from J, the gap between germline ends came to 12 bases. MiXCR, applied by TCRdb to the 5' RACE reads, yields one record per CDR3 protein. This sample has approximately 120,000 distinct CDR3 sequences; over 8% occur once, and the top ten carry about two fifths. This TCR was sampled from a man aged 18 to 29 who received the YFV17D yellow fever vaccine. The chain links TRBV25-1 to TRBJ2-7, with a weak D call TRBD2 (5 bases). This specimen consisted of CD8+ T cells sorted from PBMCs, obtained on the day of the yellow fever booster vaccination. Written as DNA, the CDR3 is TGTGCCAGCTCCCCCGGACTTGAGCAGTACTTC. It specifies CASSPGLEQYF.